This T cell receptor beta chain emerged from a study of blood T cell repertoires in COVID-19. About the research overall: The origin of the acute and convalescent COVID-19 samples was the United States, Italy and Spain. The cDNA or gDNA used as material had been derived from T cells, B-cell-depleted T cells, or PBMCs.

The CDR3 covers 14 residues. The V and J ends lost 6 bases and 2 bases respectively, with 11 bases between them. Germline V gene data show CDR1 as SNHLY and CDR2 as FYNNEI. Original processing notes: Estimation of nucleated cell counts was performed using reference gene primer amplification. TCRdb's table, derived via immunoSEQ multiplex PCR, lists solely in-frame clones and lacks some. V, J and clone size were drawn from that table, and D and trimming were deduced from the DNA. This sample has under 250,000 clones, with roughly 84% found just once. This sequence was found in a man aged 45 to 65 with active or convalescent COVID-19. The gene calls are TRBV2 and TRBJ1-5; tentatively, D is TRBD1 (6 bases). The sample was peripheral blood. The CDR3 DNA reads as TGTGCCAGCAGCCAGACAGGAGGCAATCAGCCCCAGCATTTT. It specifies CASSQTGGNQPQHF.